The 12 T cell receptor beta chains below come from one sample, sequenced in a study of sequential checkpoint blockade in melanoma. Described treatment: randomized to nivolumab then ipilimumab (arm A) or the reverse (arm B). The protocol was immunoSEQ multiplex PCR, while the TCRdb copy is restricted to in-frame clones and leaves out a portion. This table holds 4,500 to 6,000 clones, around 73% found once. The material was CD8+ T cells sorted from blood (inferred from file names), obtained from a patient given nivolumab and ipilimumab in sequence. The receptors shown here come from a human donor with melanoma.

The rearrangement joins TRBV6-5 to TRBJ2-7, with D possibly being TRBD1 (5 bases). The CDR3 consists of 14 residues. Germline CDR1 and CDR2: MNHEY and SVGAGI. Trimming stripped 6 bases from V and 3 bases from J, with 15 bases between. The CDR3 spells CASRKDSYFYEQYF. CDR3 DNA sequence: TGTGCCAGCAGAAAAGACAGCTATTTCTACGAGCAGTACTTC.

The J gene is TRBJ2-5, the V gene TRBV9; 9 nucleotides align to TRBD1. The J call is doubtful: the DNA matches TRBJ2-7 better. The CDR3 sequence is 17 residues long. Germline V gives CDR1 SGDLS, CDR2 YYNGEE. CDR3 nucleotide sequence: TGTGCCAGCAGCGTAGGAGGGGGACAGGGCTGGGCCTACGAGCAGTACTTC. As protein: CASSVGGGQGWAYEQYF.

The chain employs TRBV5-1 and TRBJ2-3; 7 bases agree with TRBD2. The CDR3 length is 14 residues. V shed 4 bases and J 5 bases; nucleotides not matched to a gene: 7. Germline CDR1 is SGHRS and CDR2 is YFSETQ. The CDR3 bases are TGCGCCAGCAGCCCGACTAGCACCGGAGATACGCAGTATTTT. As protein: CASSPTSTGDTQYF.

This chain connects TRBV5-6 to TRBJ1-1, with D uncertain. This CDR3 spans 13 amino acids. Germline CDR1 and CDR2: SGHDT and YYEEEE. The V end lost 1 base, the J end lost 4 bases, and 8 bases lay between the germline ends. The CDR3 region is CASSLFLSTEAFF. The CDR3 coding sequence is TGTGCCAGCAGCTTGTTCCTATCCACTGAAGCTTTCTTT.

V gene TRBV6-5 combines with J gene TRBJ1-1, with D hard to call. Germline V gene data show CDR1 as MNHEY and CDR2 as SVGAGI. Trimming removed 3 bases at V and 6 bases at J, with 11 bases between. This CDR3 contains 13 residues. This chain's CDR3 is CASSYPSGAEAFF. CDR3 coding DNA: TGTGCCAGCAGTTATCCGAGTGGAGCTGAAGCTTTCTTT.

J is TRBJ2-7 and V is TRBV6-1; the D gene is possibly TRBD2 (6 bases). V gave up 2 bases and J gave up 3 bases, with 26 bases separating them. The CDR3 is 19 amino acids. Germline V gene lookup returns CDR1 MNHNS and CDR2 SASEGT. CDR3 DNA sequence: TGTGCCAGCAGTGAATTTAGCTCTACGGAGGGACGAGAAGACTACGAGCAGTACTTC. Translated: CASSEFSSTEGREDYEQYF.

For this clone: The same CDR3 is also encoded by other DNA sequences in this sample. CDR3 sequence reads: CASSQAVASGSYEQYF. DNA of the CDR3: TGCGCCAGCAGCCAAGCCGTGGCCTCAGGCTCCTACGAGCAGTACTTC. The chain combines TRBV4-1 with TRBJ2-7; D is unclear. The CDR3 has 16 residues. Germline CDR1 and CDR2: MGHRA and YSYEKL. The V end lost 1 base, the J end lost 0 bases, and 13 bases lay between the germline ends.

J is TRBJ1-1 and V is TRBV10-2; 10 bases line up with TRBD1. Germline trimming cut 3 bases from V and 2 bases from J; bases unmatched to any gene: 6. CDR3 length: 16 residues. Germline assignment: CDR1 WSHSY and CDR2 SAAADI. The CDR3 reads CASSERDRGVNTEAFF. The CDR3 nucleotides are TGCGCCAGCAGTGAAAGGGACAGGGGAGTAAACACTGAAGCTTTCTTT.

The chain is built from TRBV28 and TRBJ1-1; TRBD1 agrees at 7 bases. The CDR3 is 17 amino acids. CDR1 and CDR2 from the germline V gene are MDHEN and SYDVKM. The trim removed 2 bases at V and 3 bases at J, leaving 12 bases unmatched. The CDR3 spells CASSLLSGGTVDTEAFF. The CDR3 coding sequence is TGTGCCAGCAGTTTACTGTCAGGGGGGACGGTGGACACTGAAGCTTTCTTT.

V usage is TRBV13 and J usage is TRBJ2-7, with unresolved D. Trimming took off 2 bases at V and 2 bases at J, with 10 bases between the two ends. The germline CDR1 and CDR2 sequences are PRHDT and FYEKMQ (reference sequence). The CDR3 sequence is 14 residues long. The CDR3 DNA reads TGTGCCAGCAGCTTATCACTGAAAACCTACGAGCAGTACTTC. As protein: CASSLSLKTYEQYF.

The V call is TRBV9, the J call TRBJ2-5, with TRBD2 identical over 7 bases. The J segment lost 1 base and the V segment lost 0 bases, leaving 3 bases of the junction unmatched. This CDR3 is 15 amino acids long. Germline CDR1 and CDR2: SGDLS and YYNGEE. The CDR3, as DNA: TGTGCCAGCAGCGTAGAAGGACTAGTCCAAGAGACCCAGTACTTC. Translating gives CASSVEGLVQETQYF.

V and J are TRBV2 and TRBJ1-2, with 8 positions matching TRBD1. CDR1 and CDR2 (germline): SNHLY, FYNNEI. V gave up 2 bases and J gave up 2 bases; unmatched junction bases: 4. The CDR3 spans 15 residues. CDR3 nucleotides: TGTGCCAGCAGTGAATGGACAGGGAGGAACTATGGCTACACCTTC. Translated, it gives CASSEWTGRNYGYTF.